This record covers a single TCR beta chain. Its antigen is unidentified. CDR3 size: 14 residues. The V segment lost 2 bases and the J segment 13 bases; nucleotides outside the gene matches: 7. Germline CDR1 is SGHRS and CDR2 is YFSETQ. The sample originates from a study of cytomegalovirus exposure and HLA in healthy donors. Study-wide results and limits: CMV antigen specificity was confirmed in vitro for three CMV-associated chains. Earlier findings revealed that most TCR beta V segments proved productive either about 87% or about 30% of the time.

With 60 Vbeta and 13 Jbeta primers, the PCR was carried out. The method was immunoSEQ multiplex PCR; TCRdb's version includes in-frame clones alone and lacks a portion of them. The table lists tens of thousands of clones, around 68% of them singletons. This receptor was identified in a woman in her thirties in good health and CMV-seronegative. V gene TRBV5-1 combines with J gene TRBJ2-5; 14 bases map to TRBD2. What was sequenced was PBMCs. CDR3 coding DNA: TGCGCCAGCAGCTTTGGACTAGCGGGGGGAAGTCGGTACTTC. Amino acids: CASSFGLAGGSRYF.